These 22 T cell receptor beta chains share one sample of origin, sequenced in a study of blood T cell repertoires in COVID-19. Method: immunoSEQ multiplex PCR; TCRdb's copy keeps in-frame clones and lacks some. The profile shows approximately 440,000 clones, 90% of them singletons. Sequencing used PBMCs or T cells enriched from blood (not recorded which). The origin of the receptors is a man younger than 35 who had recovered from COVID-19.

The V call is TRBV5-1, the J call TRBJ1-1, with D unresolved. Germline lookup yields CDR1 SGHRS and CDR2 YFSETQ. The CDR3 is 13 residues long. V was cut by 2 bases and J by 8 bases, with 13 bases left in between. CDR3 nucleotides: TGCGCCAGCAGCTTAGGCTCCGGGAGGGAAGCTTTCTTT. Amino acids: CASSLGSGREAFF.

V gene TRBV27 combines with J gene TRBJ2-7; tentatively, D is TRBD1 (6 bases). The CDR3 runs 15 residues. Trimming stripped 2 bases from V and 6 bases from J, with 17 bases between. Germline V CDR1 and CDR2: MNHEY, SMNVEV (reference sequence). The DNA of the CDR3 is TGTGCCAGCAGTTTAGCAGGGGTAAGGGTACGCGAGCAGTACTTC. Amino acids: CASSLAGVRVREQYF.

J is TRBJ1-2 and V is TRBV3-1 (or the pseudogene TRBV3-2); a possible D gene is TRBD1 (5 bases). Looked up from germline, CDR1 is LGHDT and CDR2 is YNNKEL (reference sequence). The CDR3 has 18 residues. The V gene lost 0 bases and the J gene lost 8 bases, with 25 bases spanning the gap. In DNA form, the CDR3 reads TGTGCCAGCAGCCAAGATTGGGGCGGAGGGGCCAATCCGCTCGGCTACACCTTC. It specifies CASSQDWGGGANPLGYTF.

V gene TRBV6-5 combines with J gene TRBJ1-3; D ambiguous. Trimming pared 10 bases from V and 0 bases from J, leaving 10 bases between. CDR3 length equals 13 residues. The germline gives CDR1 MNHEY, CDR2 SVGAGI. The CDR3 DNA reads TGTGCCATCGCACAGAGCTCTGGAAACACCATATATTTT. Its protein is CAIAQSSGNTIYF.

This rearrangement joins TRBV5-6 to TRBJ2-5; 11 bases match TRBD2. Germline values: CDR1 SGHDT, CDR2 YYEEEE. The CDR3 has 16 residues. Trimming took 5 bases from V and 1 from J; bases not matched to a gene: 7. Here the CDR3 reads CASREMTSGTQETQYF. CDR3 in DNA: TGTGCCAGCAGGGAAATGACTAGCGGGACCCAAGAGACCCAGTACTTC.

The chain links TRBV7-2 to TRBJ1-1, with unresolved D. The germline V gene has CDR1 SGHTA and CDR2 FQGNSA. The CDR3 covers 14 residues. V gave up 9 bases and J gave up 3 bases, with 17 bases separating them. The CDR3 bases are TGTGCCAGGGAAACAACCCAGCGACACACTGAAGCTTTCTTT. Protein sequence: CARETTQRHTEAFF. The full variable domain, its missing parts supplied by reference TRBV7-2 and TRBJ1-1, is GAGVSQSPSNKVTEKGKDVELRCDPISGHTALYWYRQSLGQGLEFLIYFQGNSAPDKSGLPSDRFSAERTGGSVSTLTIQRTQQEDSAVYLCARETTQRHTEAFFGQGTRLTVV.

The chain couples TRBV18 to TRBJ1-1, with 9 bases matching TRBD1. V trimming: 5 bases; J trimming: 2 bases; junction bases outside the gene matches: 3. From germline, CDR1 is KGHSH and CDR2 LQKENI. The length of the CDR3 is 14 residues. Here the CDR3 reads CASSGTGFNTEAFF. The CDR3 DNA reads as TGTGCCAGCTCAGGGACAGGGTTTAACACTGAAGCTTTCTTT.

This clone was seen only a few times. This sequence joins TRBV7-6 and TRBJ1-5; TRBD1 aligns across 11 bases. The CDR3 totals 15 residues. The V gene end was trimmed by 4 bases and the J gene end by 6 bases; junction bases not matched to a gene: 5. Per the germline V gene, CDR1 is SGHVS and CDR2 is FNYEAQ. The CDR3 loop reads CASSSGTGGSQPQHF. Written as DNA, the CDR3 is TGTGCCAGCAGCTCTGGGACAGGGGGAAGTCAGCCCCAGCATTTT.

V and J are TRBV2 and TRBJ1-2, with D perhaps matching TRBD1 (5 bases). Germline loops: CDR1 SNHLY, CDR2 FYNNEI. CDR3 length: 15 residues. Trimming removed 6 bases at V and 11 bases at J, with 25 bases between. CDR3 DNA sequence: TGTGCCAGCAGGGCGAGGGGAGGGGACCGGATCGGGTACACCTTC. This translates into CASRARGGDRIGYTF.

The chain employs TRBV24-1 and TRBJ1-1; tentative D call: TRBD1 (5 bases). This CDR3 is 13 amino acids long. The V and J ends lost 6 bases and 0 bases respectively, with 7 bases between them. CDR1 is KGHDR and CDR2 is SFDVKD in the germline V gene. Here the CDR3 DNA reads TGTGCCACCAGTAGGGGAATGAACACTGAAGCTTTCTTT. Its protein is CATSRGMNTEAFF.

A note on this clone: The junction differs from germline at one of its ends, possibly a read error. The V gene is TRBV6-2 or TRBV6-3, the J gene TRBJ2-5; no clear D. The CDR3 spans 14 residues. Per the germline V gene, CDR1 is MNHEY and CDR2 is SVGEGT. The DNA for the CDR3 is TGTGCCGGCAGTTACTACTCCCCCCAAGAGACCCAGTACTTC. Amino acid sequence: CAGSYYSPQETQYF.

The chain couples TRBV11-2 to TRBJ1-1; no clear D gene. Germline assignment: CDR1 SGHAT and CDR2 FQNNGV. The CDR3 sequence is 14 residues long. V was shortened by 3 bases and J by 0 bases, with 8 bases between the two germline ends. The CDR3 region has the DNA TGTGCCAGCAGCTTCATTCCGGTGAACACTGAAGCTTTCTTT. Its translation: CASSFIPVNTEAFF.

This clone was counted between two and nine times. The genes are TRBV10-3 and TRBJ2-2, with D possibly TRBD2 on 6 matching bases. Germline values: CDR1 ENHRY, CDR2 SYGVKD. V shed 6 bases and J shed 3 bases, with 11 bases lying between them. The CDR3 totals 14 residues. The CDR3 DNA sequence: TGTGCCATCAGAAGGACTACCGACACCGGGGAGCTGTTTTTT. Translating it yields CAIRRTTDTGELFF.

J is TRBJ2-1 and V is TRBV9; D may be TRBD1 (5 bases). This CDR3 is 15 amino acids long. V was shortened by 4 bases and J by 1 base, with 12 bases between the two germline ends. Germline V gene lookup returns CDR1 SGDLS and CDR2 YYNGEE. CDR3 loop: CASSTQVGSYNEQFF. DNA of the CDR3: TGTGCCAGCAGCACACAGGTAGGGTCCTACAATGAGCAGTTCTTC. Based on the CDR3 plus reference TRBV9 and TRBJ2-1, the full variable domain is DSGVTQTPKHLITATGQRVTLRCSPRSGDLSVYWYQQSLDQGLQFLIQYYNGEERAKGNILERFSAQQFPDLHSELNLSSLELGDSALYFCASSTQVGSYNEQFFGPGTRLTVL.

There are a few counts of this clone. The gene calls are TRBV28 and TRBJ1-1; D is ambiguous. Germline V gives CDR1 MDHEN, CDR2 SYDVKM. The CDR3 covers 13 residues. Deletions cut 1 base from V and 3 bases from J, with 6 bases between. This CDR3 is CASSLSKYTEAFF. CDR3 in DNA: TGTGCCAGCAGTTTATCTAAGTACACTGAAGCTTTCTTT.

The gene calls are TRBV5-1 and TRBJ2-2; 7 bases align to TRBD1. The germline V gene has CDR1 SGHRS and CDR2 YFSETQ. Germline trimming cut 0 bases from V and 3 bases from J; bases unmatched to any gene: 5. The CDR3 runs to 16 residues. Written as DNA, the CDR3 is TGCGCCAGCAGCTTGGACCCGGACAGGTACACCGGGGAGCTGTTTTTT. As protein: CASSLDPDRYTGELFF. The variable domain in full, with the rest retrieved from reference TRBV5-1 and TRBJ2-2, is KAGVTQTPRYLIKTRGQQVTLSCSPISGHRSVSWYQQTPGQGLQFLFEYFSETQRNKGNFPGRFSGRQFSNSRSEMNVSTLELGDSALYLCASSLDPDRYTGELFFGEGSRLTVL.

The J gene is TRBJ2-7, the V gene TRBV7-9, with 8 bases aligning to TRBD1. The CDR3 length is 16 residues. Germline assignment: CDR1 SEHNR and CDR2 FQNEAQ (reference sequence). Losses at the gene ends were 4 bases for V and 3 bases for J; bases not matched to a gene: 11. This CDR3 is CASSSGQGTEGYEQYF. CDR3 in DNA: TGTGCCAGCAGCTCTGGACAGGGAACCGAGGGCTACGAGCAGTACTTC.

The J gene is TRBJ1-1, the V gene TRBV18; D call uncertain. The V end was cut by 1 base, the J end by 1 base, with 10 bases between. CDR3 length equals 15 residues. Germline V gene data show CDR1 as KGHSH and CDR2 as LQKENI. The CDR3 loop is CASSPLSSENTEAFF. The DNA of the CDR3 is TGTGCCAGCTCACCACTATCGTCAGAGAACACTGAAGCTTTCTTT.

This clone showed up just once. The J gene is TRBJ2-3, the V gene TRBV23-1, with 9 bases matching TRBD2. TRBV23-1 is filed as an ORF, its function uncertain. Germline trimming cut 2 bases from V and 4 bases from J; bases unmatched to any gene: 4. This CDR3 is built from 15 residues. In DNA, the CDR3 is TGCGCCAGCAGTCAAGGACTAGCGTTTTCAGATACGCAGTATTTT. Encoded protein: CASSQGLAFSDTQYF.

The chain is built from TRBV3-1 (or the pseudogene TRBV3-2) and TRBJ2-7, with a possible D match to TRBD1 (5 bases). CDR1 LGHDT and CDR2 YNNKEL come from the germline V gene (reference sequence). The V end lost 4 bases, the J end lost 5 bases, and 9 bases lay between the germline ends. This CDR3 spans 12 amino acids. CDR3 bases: TGTGCCAGCAGCCGCTGGGGCAACGAGCAGTACTTC. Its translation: CASSRWGNEQYF.

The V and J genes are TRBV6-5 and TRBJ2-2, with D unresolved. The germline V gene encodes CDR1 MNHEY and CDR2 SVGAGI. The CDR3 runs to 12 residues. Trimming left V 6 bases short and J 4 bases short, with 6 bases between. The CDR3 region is CASSPGTGELFF. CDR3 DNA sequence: TGTGCCAGCAGCCCGGGCACCGGGGAGCTGTTTTTT.

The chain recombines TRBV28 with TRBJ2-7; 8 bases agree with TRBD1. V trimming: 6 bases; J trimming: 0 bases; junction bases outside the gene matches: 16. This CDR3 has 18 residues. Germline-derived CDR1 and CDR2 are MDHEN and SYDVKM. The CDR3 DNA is TGTGCCAGCAGGAGGGGACAGGCTCAGCTCGGTGTCTCCTACGAGCAGTACTTC. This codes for CASRRGQAQLGVSYEQYF.